This TCR beta chain appears in the sequencing data of a study of post-analysis software for immune sequencing data. On this clonotype: The antigen remains undetermined.

Built from TCR beta cDNA, the libraries had unique molecular identifiers in them. TCRdb reprocessed the PCR reads with MiXCR, giving one entry per CDR3 protein. The top ten hold 1.5% to 2% of the sample, which has fewer than 700,000 distinct CDR3 sequences, about 40% seen once. Study-wide findings and caveats: Five or six TRBV segments were more frequent in patients than controls; TRBV5-6, TRBV5-1 and TRBV20-1 belonged to this group.

V was clipped by 1 base and J by 8 bases, with 11 bases between them. The germline V gene has CDR1 MGHDK and CDR2 SYGVNS. The length of the CDR3 is 13 residues. V gene TRBV25-1 combines with J gene TRBJ1-2, with D uncertain. Material: blood. This TCR derives from a girl under 18 with multiple sclerosis. For the CDR3, the DNA is TGTGCCAGCAGTGAATGGTCGCAAGGGGGCTACACCTTC. Translated, it gives CASSEWSQGGYTF.